The 16 T cell receptor beta chains below were found in one sample sequenced in a study of blood T cell repertoires in COVID-19. Generated by immunoSEQ multiplex PCR, the TCRdb table keeps only in-frame clones and is missing some. The sample includes 350,000 or so clones, about 88% of them seen just once. The sample consisted of PBMCs or T cells enriched from blood (not recorded which). Source of these receptors: a woman aged 30 to 39 who had been exposed to COVID-19.

This sequence joins TRBV28 and TRBJ1-4; 11 positions agree with TRBD1. V was pared by 4 bases and J by 4 bases, with 8 bases of the junction left unmatched. This CDR3 is 17 amino acids long. Germline-derived CDR1 and CDR2 are MDHEN and SYDVKM. The CDR3, as DNA: TGTGCCAGCAGTTCATCCGGACAGGGGGCGGGTAATGAAAAACTGTTTTTT. It specifies CASSSSGQGAGNEKLFF.

The CDR3 DNA reads TGTGCCAGCAGTGTCGTAGCGGGAGGTACGTACAATGAGCAGTTCTTC. It specifies CASSVVAGGTYNEQFF. The gene calls are TRBV6-4 and TRBJ2-1, with TRBD2 matching over 10 bases. The CDR3 length is 16 residues. V lost 4 bases, J lost 4 bases, and 7 bases stayed unmatched. Germline V CDR1 and CDR2: MRHNA, SNTAGT.

The chain carries TRBV5-1 and TRBJ2-4; tentatively, D is TRBD2 (5 bases). The CDR3 extends over 20 amino acids. Germline CDR1 is SGHRS and CDR2 is YFSETQ. Trimming left V 3 bases short and J 0 bases short, with 25 bases between. CDR3 DNA: TGCGCCAGCAGCTCACCTCCGGGCGGGTATGAAATCCTAGCCAAAAACATTCAGTACTTC. This encodes CASSSPPGGYEILAKNIQYF.

The rearrangement links TRBV3-1 (or the pseudogene TRBV3-2) to TRBJ2-1, with D unresolved. The V end lost 2 bases, the J end lost 3 bases, and 11 bases lay between the germline ends. Germline CDR1 and CDR2: LGHDT and YNNKEL (reference sequence). This CDR3 contains 15 residues. CDR3 in amino acids: CASSQWKADYNEQFF. Written as DNA, the CDR3 is TGTGCCAGCAGCCAATGGAAGGCGGACTACAATGAGCAGTTCTTC.

This clone was seen just once. The chain has TRBV2 and TRBJ2-4, with D possibly matching TRBD1 (6 bases). V shed 6 bases and J shed 1 base, with 13 bases lying between them. Germline CDR1 is SNHLY and CDR2 is FYNNEI. The CDR3 runs to 15 residues. CDR3 region: CASRVQGLAKNIQYF. CDR3 coding DNA: TGTGCCAGCAGGGTACAGGGTCTTGCCAAAAACATTCAGTACTTC.

The chain is built from TRBV11-3 and TRBJ2-7; 10 nucleotides line up with TRBD2. CDR1 and CDR2 (germline): SGHNT, YENEEA. This CDR3 comprises 15 residues. Trimming at V came to 5 bases and at J to 0 bases, leaving 4 bases not matched to a gene. The CDR3 is CASSQLAGFSYEQYF. In nucleotides, the CDR3 is TGTGCCAGCAGCCAACTAGCGGGGTTCTCCTACGAGCAGTACTTC.

The CDR3 nucleotides read TGTGCCAGCTCACCACCTCCGGGGGGTCTCCGAGCTTTCTTT. Translation: CASSPPPGGLRAFF. The rearrangement uses TRBV18 and TRBJ1-1, with a weak D call TRBD1 (5 bases). Germline assignment: CDR1 KGHSH and CDR2 LQKENI. CDR3 length equals 14 residues. V was cut by 0 bases and J by 10 bases, with 15 bases left in between. The full variable domain, with the rest looked up from reference TRBV18 and TRBJ1-1, is NAGVMQNPRHLVRRRGQEARLRCSPMKGHSHVYWYRQLPEEGLKFMVYLQKENIIDESGMPKERFSAEFPKEGPSILRIQQVVRGDSAAYFCASSPPPGGLRAFFGQGTRLTVV.

This sequence joins TRBV24-1 and TRBJ2-7, with 7 bases fitting TRBD1. J lost 3 bases, V lost 3 bases, and 4 bases had no gene match. This CDR3 is built from 14 residues. The germline V gene has CDR1 KGHDR and CDR2 SFDVKD. As DNA, the CDR3 is TGTGCCACCAGTGATACGAACAGGGGCTACGAGCAGTACTTC. Encoded protein: CATSDTNRGYEQYF.

J is TRBJ2-2 and V is TRBV28; 10 nucleotides align to TRBD2. CDR1 MDHEN and CDR2 SYDVKM come from the germline V gene. V lost 5 bases, J lost 7 bases, and 19 bases stayed unmatched. The CDR3 contains 19 residues. CDR3 sequence (DNA): TGTGCCAGCAGTCAATTAACTCCCGGGACTAGCGTTTGGAGCGGGGAGCTGTTTTTT. It specifies CASSQLTPGTSVWSGELFF.

The chain joins TRBV7-8 to TRBJ2-7, with D uncertain. Trimming shortened V by 2 bases and J by 6 bases, and 14 bases separated the two germline ends. Germline values: CDR1 SGHVS, CDR2 FQNEAQ. This CDR3 region has 14 residues. The chain's CDR3 is CASSLSTALTEQYF. CDR3 DNA sequence: TGTGCCAGCAGCTTATCCACAGCCTTAACCGAGCAGTACTTC.

This clone was recorded once. The chain employs TRBV11-3 and TRBJ2-5; 9 bases agree with TRBD1. After removal of 7 bases from V and 3 bases from J, the junction contained 9 bases not matched to a gene. Germline assignment: CDR1 SGHNT and CDR2 YENEEA. CDR3 size: 15 residues. DNA for the CDR3: TGTGCCAGCACCGAGGGACAGGGAGGGAAAGAGACCCAGTACTTC. As protein: CASTEGQGGKETQYF.

V and J are TRBV5-1 and TRBJ2-1; D not certain. The CDR3 length is 13 residues. CDR1 is SGHRS and CDR2 is YFSETQ in the germline V gene. Trimming stripped 2 bases from V and 6 bases from J, with 9 bases between. The DNA of the CDR3 is TGCGCCAGCAGCTTAGCCAGCGCCAATGAGCAGTTCTTC. It is translated as CASSLASANEQFF.

In its sample, this clone was seen once. The chain combines TRBV11-2 with TRBJ1-2; D unclear. V was clipped by 5 bases and J by 4 bases, with 17 bases between them. The length of the CDR3 is 15 residues. Germline CDR1 is SGHAT and CDR2 is FQNNGV. CDR3 nucleotides: TGTGCCAGCAGCGCTTCATGGCGGCAGAGCTATGGCTACACCTTC. Translating it yields CASSASWRQSYGYTF.

This chain links TRBV11-3 with TRBJ2-1; possibly TRBD1 for D (5 bases). V lost 6 bases to trimming and J lost 12 bases, with 18 bases between them. This CDR3 has 13 amino acids. In germline, CDR1 is SGHNT, CDR2 YENEEA. This CDR3 is CASSQGDRTMQFF. In DNA form, the CDR3 reads TGTGCCAGCAGTCAAGGGGATCGGACGATGCAGTTCTTC.

This clone was detected once. The chain carries TRBV15 and TRBJ1-4; D gene unclear. V shed 0 bases and J shed 0 bases, with 5 bases lying between them. Germline loops: CDR1 LNHNV, CDR2 YYDKDF (reference sequence). The CDR3 has 15 amino acids. The CDR3 sequence: CATSREAATNEKLFF. In DNA form, the CDR3 reads TGTGCCACCAGCAGAGAAGCCGCAACTAATGAAAAACTGTTTTTT. The complete variable domain, with remaining parts taken from reference TRBV15 and TRBJ1-4, reads DAMVIQNPRYQVTQFGKPVTLSCSQTLNHNVMYWYQQKSSQAPKLLFHYYDKDFNNEADTPDNFQSRRPNTSFCFLDIRSPGLGDTAMYLCATSREAATNEKLFFGSGTQLSVL.

Remarks on this clone: The same CDR3 arises from other DNA sequences in this sample as well. The chain is built from TRBV9 and TRBJ2-7, with TRBD2 matching over 7 bases. This CDR3 is 15 amino acids long. The V gene's germline CDR1 is SGDLS and CDR2 YYNGEE. The J segment lost 1 base and the V segment lost 0 bases, leaving 4 bases of the junction unmatched. The CDR3 sequence: CASSVEGGSSYEQYF. The CDR3 DNA reads TGTGCCAGCAGCGTAGAGGGCGGGAGTTCCTACGAGCAGTACTTC.